These 27 T cell receptor beta chains were all obtained from the same sample, sequenced in a study of blood T cell repertoires in COVID-19. The table came from immunoSEQ multiplex PCR; TCRdb's copy has only in-frame clones and leaves some out. The repertoire has hundreds of thousands of clones, 80% to 90% of them found once; the top ten carry just under 9%. Sequencing was performed on PBMCs or T cells enriched from blood (not recorded which). The receptors shown here come from a man aged 40-50 years who had recovered from COVID-19.

The chain uses TRBV5-3 and TRBJ2-3; 11 bases align to TRBD2. TRBV5-3 is an ORF, with its function uncertain. The V gene end was trimmed by 0 bases and the J gene end by 6 bases; junction bases not matched to a gene: 18. The CDR3 spans 20 residues. The CDR3 is CARSLGDSGRVRSRGDTQYF. CDR3 nucleotides: TGTGCCAGAAGCTTGGGGGATAGCGGGAGGGTCCGCTCTCGCGGTGATACGCAGTATTTT.

This rearrangement joins TRBV7-6 to TRBJ2-5; the D gene is possibly TRBD1 (5 bases). The V gene lost 2 bases and the J gene lost 0 bases, with 10 bases spanning the gap. This CDR3 spans 15 amino acids. Germline CDR1 reads SGHVS; CDR2 reads FNYEAQ. DNA for the CDR3: TGTGCCAGCAGCTTACTCAGGGCAAACCAAGAGACCCAGTACTTC. Translation: CASSLLRANQETQYF.

The V and J genes are TRBV18 and TRBJ1-1, with 9 positions matching TRBD1. Germline CDR1 is KGHSH and CDR2 is LQKENI. The CDR3 spans 16 residues. Germline trimming cut 2 bases from V and 2 bases from J; bases unmatched to any gene: 6. CDR3 region: CASSPEGTGLNTEAFF. The CDR3 nucleotides are TGTGCCAGCTCACCAGAAGGGACAGGGCTTAACACTGAAGCTTTCTTT.

The chain combines TRBV29-1 with TRBJ2-7; D is perhaps TRBD2 (6 bases). V lost 4 bases and J 4 bases, leaving 11 bases between the germline ends. Germline CDR1 SQVTM, CDR2 ANQGSEA. The CDR3 spans 12 residues. CDR3 sequence reads: CSVGRDRYEQYF. The CDR3 nucleotides are TGCAGCGTTGGGAGGGATCGTTACGAGCAGTACTTC.

This rearrangement joins TRBV6-5 to TRBJ2-7; the match to TRBD1 covers 7 bases. With 7 bases clipped from V and 2 bases from J, the junction kept 5 bases outside the gene matches. The CDR3 sequence is 13 residues long. The germline CDR1 and CDR2 sequences are MNHEY and SVGAGI. The CDR3 reads CASTQTGAYEQYF. CDR3 in DNA: TGTGCCAGCACACAAACAGGGGCCTACGAGCAGTACTTC.

The rearrangement joins TRBV29-1 to TRBJ2-2, with TRBD2 as a possible D gene (5 bases). Germline V gene data show CDR1 as SQVTM and CDR2 as ANQGSEA. V was trimmed by 7 bases and J by 4 bases, leaving 16 bases between them. This CDR3 spans 14 amino acids. The DNA of the CDR3 is TGCAGCGCTCGACCGGGATCGGGCACCGGGGAGCTGTTTTTT. It is translated as CSARPGSGTGELFF.

By sample share, this clone is medium-sized. The chain is built from TRBV14 and TRBJ2-3; D perhaps matches TRBD2 (7 bases). CDR1 is SGHDN and CDR2 is FVKESK in the germline V gene. Between the trimmed V and J ends, which lost 0 bases and 0 bases, there was a span of 22 bases. CDR3 size: 20 residues. The CDR3 here is CASSQDVGRGPSTSTDTQYF. The CDR3 DNA reads TGTGCCAGCAGCCAAGATGTAGGGCGGGGGCCCTCAACTAGCACAGATACGCAGTATTTT.

This clone was detected a few times. The chain links TRBV6-6 to TRBJ1-1; D remains ambiguous. The germline gives CDR1 MNHNY, CDR2 SVGAGI (reference sequence). The CDR3 runs 13 residues. V lost 8 bases and J lost 0, with 10 bases in between. The CDR3 sequence is CASRGSLNTEAFF. The CDR3 nucleotides are TGTGCCAGCCGGGGAAGTCTGAACACTGAAGCTTTCTTT.

To note about this clone: The same CDR3 arises from other DNA sequences in this sample as well. The chain has TRBV11-2 and TRBJ2-1; tentatively, D is TRBD2 (6 bases). The CDR3 extends over 14 amino acids. Trimming shortened V by 2 bases and J by 4 bases, and 9 bases separated the two germline ends. Germline V gene sequence: CDR1 SGHAT, CDR2 FQNNGV. CDR3 coding DNA: TGTGCCAGCAGCTTAAGCGGGCCGTACAATGAGCAGTTCTTC. Translation gives CASSLSGPYNEQFF.

The J gene is TRBJ2-7, the V gene TRBV28; the match to TRBD2 covers 7 bases. With 5 bases clipped from V and 3 bases from J, the junction kept 13 bases outside the gene matches. This CDR3 comprises 16 residues. Per germline, CDR1 MDHEN and CDR2 SYDVKM. The CDR3 DNA follows: TGTGCCAGCAGTCCCCTGGGGACTACCCTATTCTACGAGCAGTACTTC. This translates into CASSPLGTTLFYEQYF.

This chain joins TRBV6-5 and TRBJ1-2, with D possibly matching TRBD1 (6 bases). V was cut by 6 bases and J by 4 bases, with 12 bases left in between. Germline CDR1 reads MNHEY; CDR2 reads SVGAGI. The CDR3 runs 13 residues. The CDR3 nucleotides read TGTGCCAGCAGAACGACAGGCCCCTATGGCTACACCTTC. Translated: CASRTTGPYGYTF.

The J gene is TRBJ1-5, the V gene TRBV30; D is uncertain. This CDR3 has 13 amino acids. V was clipped by 4 bases and J by 3 bases, with 10 bases between them. Germline lookup yields CDR1 GTSNPN and CDR2 SVGIG (reference sequence). For the CDR3, the DNA is TGTGCCTGGACCCGGGAATCCAATCAGCCCCAGCATTTT. Translated: CAWTRESNQPQHF.

The V and J genes are TRBV4-3 and TRBJ2-7; no clear D gene. The CDR3 totals 18 residues. V was cut by 0 bases and J by 0 bases, with 18 bases left in between. Per germline, CDR1 LGHNA and CDR2 YSLEER. The CDR3: CASSQDFGLTRISYEQYF. CDR3 in DNA: TGCGCCAGCAGCCAAGATTTCGGGTTAACCCGAATCTCCTACGAGCAGTACTTC.

The V gene is TRBV24-1, the J gene TRBJ2-1; the D is unclear. CDR1 is KGHDR, CDR2 SFDVKD, per germline. This CDR3 comprises 12 residues. Trimming took off 9 bases at V and 5 bases at J, with 10 bases between the two ends. Here the CDR3 reads CATASLNNEQFF. As DNA, the CDR3 is TGTGCCACCGCTAGTTTAAACAATGAGCAGTTCTTC.

CDR3 DNA sequence: TGTGCCAGCAGCTGGACAGCTGGAAACACCATATATTTT. Translating gives CASSWTAGNTIYF. This chain links TRBV7-9 with TRBJ1-3; a weak D match, TRBD1 (6 bases). Germline-derived CDR1 and CDR2 are SEHNR and FQNEAQ (reference sequence). CDR3 length: 13 amino acids. Trimming took 4 bases from V and 2 from J, leaving 6 bases between them.

The chain joins TRBV5-4 to TRBJ2-5, with 10 bases fitting TRBD2. Germline V gene sequence: CDR1 SGHNT, CDR2 YYREEE (reference sequence). The CDR3 runs to 15 residues. V shed 5 bases, J shed 7 bases, and the junction held 11 bases outside the gene matches. The CDR3 nucleotides are TGTGCCAGCAGACCCCGAGCGGGAGGGCCCCCGACCCAGTACTTC. This encodes CASRPRAGGPPTQYF.

The chain joins TRBV18 to TRBJ1-5; 10 nucleotides match TRBD1. Germline V gene data show CDR1 as KGHSH and CDR2 as LQKENI. The junction had 6 bases not matched to a gene; V was cut back by 5 bases and J by 5 bases. The CDR3 extends over 15 amino acids. CDR3 amino acids: CASSRDRGMDQPQHF. CDR3 DNA: TGTGCCAGCTCAAGGGACAGGGGCATGGATCAGCCCCAGCATTTT.

This chain links TRBV4-2 with TRBJ2-1; 8 bases map to TRBD2. V lost 2 bases and J lost 7; bases outside the gene matches: 10. The CDR3 extends over 16 amino acids. The germline V gene encodes CDR1 LGHNA and CDR2 YNFKEQ. DNA for the CDR3: TGTGCCAGCAGCCAAAGGGGGGGAGCGGGAGCGAATGAGCAGTTCTTC. Its translation: CASSQRGGAGANEQFF.

This chain joins TRBV7-2 and TRBJ1-6; 7 bases are a match to TRBD1. Trimming removed 5 bases from V and 7 bases from J; junction bases left unmatched: 11. There are 16 residues in the CDR3. The germline V gene encodes CDR1 SGHTA and CDR2 FQGNSA. The CDR3 spells CASSPQTGVPNSPLHF. The CDR3, as DNA: TGTGCCAGCAGCCCTCAAACAGGGGTCCCGAATTCACCCCTCCACTTT.

V is TRBV19 and J is TRBJ1-4; D gene uncertain. Germline-derived CDR1 and CDR2 are LNHDA and SQIVND (reference sequence). V lost 4 bases, J lost 8 bases, and 11 bases lay in between. CDR3 size: 13 residues. The CDR3 loop reads CASSRALREKLFF. DNA for the CDR3: TGTGCCAGTAGTAGGGCCCTTCGCGAAAAACTGTTTTTT. Drawing the rest from reference TRBV19 and TRBJ1-4, the complete variable domain is DGGITQSPKYLFRKEGQNVTLSCEQNLNHDAMYWYRQDPGQGLRLIYYSQIVNDFQKGDIAEGYSVSREKKESFPLTVTSAQKNPTAFYLCASSRALREKLFFGSGTQLSVL.

V is TRBV29-1 and J is TRBJ1-1; TRBD1 aligns across 9 bases. Per germline, CDR1 SQVTM and CDR2 ANQGSEA. The junction had 10 bases not matched to a gene; V was cut back by 3 bases and J by 2 bases. The CDR3 contains 16 residues. DNA of the CDR3: TGCAGCGTTGATCATCGAGACAGGGGGGCCAACACTGAAGCTTTCTTT. It yields the protein CSVDHRDRGANTEAFF.

The chain links TRBV7-8 to TRBJ2-1; possibly TRBD1 for D (5 bases). Trimming took 4 bases from V and 8 from J, leaving 18 bases between them. This CDR3 region has 15 residues. Germline CDR1 and CDR2: SGHVS and FQNEAQ. CDR3 in amino acids: CASSSGHRTFHEQFF. In DNA, the CDR3 is TGTGCCAGCAGCTCAGGGCACAGGACATTCCATGAGCAGTTCTTC.

The gene calls are TRBV5-8 and TRBJ1-1, with no clear D. The CDR3 extends over 16 amino acids. Germline V gene lookup returns CDR1 SGHTS and CDR2 YDEGEE. Trimming left V 0 bases short and J 0 bases short, with 12 bases between. This CDR3 is CASSLGFSSLNTEAFF. Here the CDR3 DNA reads TGTGCCAGCAGCTTGGGTTTTAGCAGTTTGAACACTGAAGCTTTCTTT.

The chain recombines TRBV7-2 with TRBJ1-2; D is undetermined. The germline V gene has CDR1 SGHTA and CDR2 FQGNSA. The length of the CDR3 is 13 residues. The V end lost 6 bases, the J end lost 6 bases, and 14 bases lay between the germline ends. In DNA form, the CDR3 reads TGTGCCAGCAGGTTGACACAGACCAATGGCTACACCTTC. Its protein is CASRLTQTNGYTF.

V gene TRBV10-3 combines with J gene TRBJ2-1, with D possibly being TRBD2 (6 bases). V gave up 4 bases and J gave up 5 bases, with 21 bases separating them. CDR1 is ENHRY and CDR2 is SYGVKD in the germline V gene. The CDR3 is made up of 17 amino acids. The CDR3 loop reads CAISGLEEGMIHNEQFF. CDR3 nucleotides: TGTGCCATCAGTGGACTAGAAGAAGGTATGATCCACAATGAGCAGTTCTTC.

As for this clone: This sample also contains other DNA sequences that code for the same CDR3. The V call is TRBV3-1 (or the pseudogene TRBV3-2), the J call TRBJ2-5, with D possibly being TRBD1 (5 bases). The CDR3 is made up of 14 amino acids. Germline V gene lookup returns CDR1 LGHDT and CDR2 YNNKEL (reference sequence). The V and J ends lost 2 bases and 2 bases respectively, with 9 bases between them. CDR3 nucleotide sequence: TGTGCCAGCAGCCAATTGGGGCTACAAGAGACCCAGTACTTC. Translation: CASSQLGLQETQYF.

The chain recombines TRBV28 with TRBJ1-5; 7 nucleotides align to TRBD1. Germline V gene data show CDR1 as MDHEN and CDR2 as SYDVKM. CDR3 length: 13 amino acids. The J segment lost 4 bases and the V segment lost 7 bases, leaving 4 bases of the junction unmatched. For the CDR3, the DNA is TGTGCCAGCATGGGACAGACAAATCAGCCCCAGCATTTT. This sequence encodes CASMGQTNQPQHF.